The present T cell receptor beta chain was sequenced within a study of cytomegalovirus exposure and HLA in healthy donors (dated by TCRdb to 2015 to 2018). Turning to the overall study: According to a later analysis, one platform produced both the roughly 120 validation repertoires and the roughly 660 repertoires of the first cohort. The study aimed to test whether signatures of past pathogen exposure could be identified by cataloging public T cell receptors. Besides the first cohort of more than 650 subjects, a separate validation cohort made up of 120 different subjects was used. To predict cytomegalovirus infection status, the study combined high-throughput TCR immunosequencing, statistical association of individual TCRs with disease status, and machine learning. The study at large found these results: Across donors, most TCR sequences were observed very rarely, whereas some public TCRs were present in many individuals. Cytomegalovirus status was reported to be diagnosed by the classifier with high specificity and sensitivity in both the original and validation cohorts. In vitro tests confirmed that a few of the cytomegalovirus-associated TCR beta chains recognize cytomegalovirus antigens. In a later analysis, TCRs clustered in the first cohort were found to also tend to co-occur in the approximately 110 validation repertoires, with approximately 95% of cluster scores above 0. The validation cohort had no HLA typing available for a later analysis, so co-occurrence within that cohort was assessed over all 130 or so repertoires. The authors suggested that the approach could potentially be generalized to other disease states and immunological phenotypes. In the study, about 150 TCR beta chains were listed as associated with cytomegalovirus.

Library preparation was by the immunoSEQ multiplex PCR assay. In the original analysis: A statistical classification framework was developed to diagnose cytomegalovirus status using the catalog of TCR beta chain sequences. TCRdb took over this immuneACCESS table, retaining in-frame rearrangements with V and J assigned. Such tables are incomplete; in checked studies, under half of the missing clones stem from an unresolved V gene, and the remainder is unexplained. V and J calls and clone size are as listed in that table; D and trimming were resolved from the DNA. The sample has fewer than 120,000 clones on record, about nine tenths of them singletons. Of the sample, around 2% is held by the ten largest clones. On this clone: Which antigen it targets is not known. Per-nucleotide qualities are absent, and no much larger clonotype sits a single base away.

The germline V and J ends show losses of 7 bases and 6 bases respectively, and no gene match explains 12 bases of the junction. CDR1 and CDR2, per the germline V gene, are MDHEN and SYDVKM. Counted from cysteine to phenylalanine, this CDR3 has 15 amino acids. Only CDR3 DNA is held: 45 bases, read in frame from base 1. Separate from the approximately 670-subject first cohort, the validation cohort of over 90 subjects was the group to which the donors belonged. The sequence was collected from a woman aged 18-30 years in good health and CMV-seronegative. The chain uses TRBV28 and TRBJ2-7; 10 of the junction bases match TRBD2. Material: PBMCs. DNA sequence: TGTGCCAGCACAGCGGGAGGGGGGATTGTACTCGAGCAGTACTTC. Its protein is CASTAGGGIVLEQYF.